Listed below are T cell receptor beta chains from one sample, sequenced in a study of OX40 agonist ivuxolimab in advanced cancers. The repertoire was sequenced with immunoSEQ multiplex PCR; TCRdb's copy has only in-frame clones and lacks some. The sample includes roughly 71,000 clones, roughly 73% seen only once; the top ten take around 1.7%. The input for sequencing was CD4+ or CD8+ T cells sorted from blood, taken in a trial of the OX40 agonist ivuxolimab. These receptor sequences come from an adult with an advanced solid tumor such as melanoma, head and neck, liver or kidney cancer. CDR3s include the opening cysteine and the closing phenylalanine or tryptophan. Each record gives: D gene, V gene, clone size, J gene, CDR3 protein, CDR3 DNA. The D gene is left open where the match is weak. A row's size may be missing; if present it is once, few, many or a size class.

>NA|TRBV19|once|TRBJ2-3
CASRTESTDTQYF
TGTGCCAGCAGGACAGAGAGCACAGATACGCAGTATTTT
>NA|TRBV12-5|NA|TRBJ1-5
CASGFVQPIMGFERAYQPQHF
TGTGCTAGTGGTTTCGTCCAGCCTATTATGGGGTTTGAGAGGGCGTATCAGCCCCAGCATTTT
>TRBD1|TRBV4-1|NA|TRBJ2-4
CASSQPGQGKNIQYF
TGCGCCAGCAGCCAACCGGGACAGGGGAAAAACATTCAGTACTTC
>NA|TRBV15|once|TRBJ2-5
CATSRDYTGTGETQYF
TGTGCCACCAGCAGGGACTACACAGGGACGGGGGAGACCCAGTACTTC
>NA|TRBV9|few|TRBJ1-5
CASRNNQPQHF
TGTGCCAGCAGGAATAATCAGCCCCAGCATTTT
>TRBD1|TRBV19|NA|TRBJ2-1
CASTKNGQGPLEEQFF
TGTGCCAGTACCAAAAACGGACAGGGTCCCCTAGAGGAGCAGTTCTTC
>TRBD1|TRBV10-3|once|TRBJ2-7
CAISYRGGADEQYF
TGTGCCATCAGCTACAGGGGTGGGGCGGACGAGCAGTACTTC
>NA|TRBV28|NA|TRBJ1-5
CASSGGNQPQHF
TGTGCCAGCAGTGGGGGGAATCAGCCCCAGCATTTT
>NA|TRBV28|NA|TRBJ1-2
CASSLGLWGARYTF
TGTGCCAGCAGTTTAGGGCTTTGGGGGGCACGCTACACCTTC
>NA|TRBV28|NA|TRBJ1-1
CASSSPLFEAFF
TGTGCCAGCAGTTCACCTCTGTTTGAGGCTTTCTTT
>TRBD1|TRBV5-4|once|TRBJ1-2
CASSLDRVYGYTF
TGTGCCAGCAGCCTAGACAGGGTCTATGGCTACACCTTC
>NA|TRBV2|NA|TRBJ2-7
CASSVNVYEQYF
TGTGCCAGCAGCGTGAATGTCTACGAGCAGTACTTC
>TRBD1|TRBV5-1|few|TRBJ1-1
CASSSTGDREAFF
TGCGCCAGCAGCTCTACAGGGGATCGAGAAGCTTTCTTT
>TRBD1|TRBV19|NA|TRBJ2-1
CASNSGTDAYNEQFF
TGTGCCAGTAACTCCGGGACAGATGCCTACAATGAGCAGTTCTTC
>TRBD1|TRBV11-2|few|TRBJ1-3
CASSWGTDGNTIYF
TGTGCCAGCAGCTGGGGGACAGATGGAAACACCATATATTTT
>NA|TRBV4-2|once|TRBJ1-4
CASSQDFGVNEKLFF
TGTGCCAGCAGCCAAGATTTTGGGGTTAATGAAAAACTGTTTTTT
>TRBD2|TRBV7-9|NA|TRBJ2-3
CASSRPRGLAVGTDTQYF
TGTGCCAGCAGCCGCCCCCGCGGACTAGCGGTCGGCACAGATACGCAGTATTTT
>TRBD2|TRBV2|NA|TRBJ2-5
CASSWTSGKGETQYF
TGTGCCAGCAGCTGGACTAGCGGGAAGGGAGAGACCCAGTACTTC
>NA|TRBV4-1|once|TRBJ2-7
CASSQSNWAGVNSYEQYF
TGCGCCAGCAGCCAGTCAAATTGGGCAGGCGTAAATTCCTACGAGCAGTACTTC
>NA|TRBV9|NA|TRBJ2-2
CASSRVTGDTGELFF
TGTGCCAGCAGCCGGGTTACGGGAGACACCGGGGAGCTGTTTTTT
>NA|TRBV9|NA|TRBJ1-1
CASSAPRGQVNTEAFF
TGTGCCAGCAGCGCCCCTCGCGGACAAGTGAACACTGAAGCTTTCTTT
>TRBD1|TRBV19|NA|TRBJ1-2
CASKVSGTGYYGYTF
TGTGCCAGTAAGGTCTCCGGGACAGGGTACTATGGCTACACCTTC